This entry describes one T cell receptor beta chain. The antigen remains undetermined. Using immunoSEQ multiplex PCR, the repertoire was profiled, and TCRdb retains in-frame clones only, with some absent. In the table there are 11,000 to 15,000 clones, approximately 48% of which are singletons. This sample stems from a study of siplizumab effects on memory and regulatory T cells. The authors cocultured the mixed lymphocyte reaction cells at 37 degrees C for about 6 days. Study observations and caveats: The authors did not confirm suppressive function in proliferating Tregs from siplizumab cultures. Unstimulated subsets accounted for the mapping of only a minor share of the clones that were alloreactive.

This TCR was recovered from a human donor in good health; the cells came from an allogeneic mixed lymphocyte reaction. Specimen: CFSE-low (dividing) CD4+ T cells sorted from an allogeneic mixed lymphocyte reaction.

CDR3 DNA sequence: TGTGCCAGCAGTTCGTTGAGGGGATCCTACGAGCAGTACTTC. This sequence encodes CASSSLRGSYEQYF. The V call is TRBV27, the J call TRBJ2-7; D assignment may be TRBD1 or TRBD2 (5 bases each). Germline CDR1 is MNHEY and CDR2 is SMNVEV (reference sequence). The CDR3 extends over 14 amino acids. V lost 4 bases, J lost 1 base, and 11 bases lay in between.